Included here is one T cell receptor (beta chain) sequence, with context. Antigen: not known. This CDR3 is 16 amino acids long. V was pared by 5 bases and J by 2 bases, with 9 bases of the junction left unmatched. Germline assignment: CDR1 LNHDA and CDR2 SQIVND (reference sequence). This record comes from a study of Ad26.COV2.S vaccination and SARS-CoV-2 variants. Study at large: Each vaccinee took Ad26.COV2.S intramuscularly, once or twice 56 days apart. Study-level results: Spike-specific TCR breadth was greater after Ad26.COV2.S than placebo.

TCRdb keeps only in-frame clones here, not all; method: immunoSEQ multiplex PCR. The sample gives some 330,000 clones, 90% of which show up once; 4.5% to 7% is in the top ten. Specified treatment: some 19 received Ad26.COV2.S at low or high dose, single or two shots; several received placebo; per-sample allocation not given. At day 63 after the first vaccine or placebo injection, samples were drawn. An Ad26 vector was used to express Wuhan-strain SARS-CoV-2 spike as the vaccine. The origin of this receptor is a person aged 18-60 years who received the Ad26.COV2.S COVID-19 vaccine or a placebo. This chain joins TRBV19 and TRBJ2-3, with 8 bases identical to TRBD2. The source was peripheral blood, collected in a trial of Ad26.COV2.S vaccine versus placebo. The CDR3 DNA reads TGTGCCAGTAGTTCCCGGGGTAGCGGGATCACAGATACGCAGTATTTT. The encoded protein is CASSSRGSGITDTQYF.